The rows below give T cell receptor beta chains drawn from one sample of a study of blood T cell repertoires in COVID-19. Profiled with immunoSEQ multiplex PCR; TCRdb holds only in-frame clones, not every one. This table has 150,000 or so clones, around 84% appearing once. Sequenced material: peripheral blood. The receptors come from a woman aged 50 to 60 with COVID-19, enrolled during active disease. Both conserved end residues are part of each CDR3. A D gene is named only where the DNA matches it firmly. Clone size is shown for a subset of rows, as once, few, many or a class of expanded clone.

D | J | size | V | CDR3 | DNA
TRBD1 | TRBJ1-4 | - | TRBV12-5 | CASGLGTGGNEKLFF | TGTGCTAGTGGTTTGGGTACAGGGGGTAATGAAAAACTGTTTTTT
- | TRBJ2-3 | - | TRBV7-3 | CASSLTYSDTQYF | TGTGCCAGCAGCTTAACGTACTCAGATACGCAGTATTTT
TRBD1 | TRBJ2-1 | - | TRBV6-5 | CASSYSGDSSYNEQFF | TGTGCCAGCAGTTACTCGGGGGACAGCTCCTACAATGAGCAGTTCTTC
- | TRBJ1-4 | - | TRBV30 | CAWSRQVFNEKLFF | TGTGCCTGGAGTCGACAGGTTTTTAATGAAAAACTGTTTTTT
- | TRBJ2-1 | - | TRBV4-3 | CASSPTSWGKEQFF | TGCGCCAGCAGCCCAACTAGCTGGGGAAAAGAGCAGTTCTTC
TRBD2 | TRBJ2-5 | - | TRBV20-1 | CSASKGGGAVETQYF | TGCAGTGCTAGTAAGGGCGGGGGGGCCGTAGAGACCCAGTACTTC
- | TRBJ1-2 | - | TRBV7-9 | CASSLGGRGYTF | TGTGCCAGCAGCTTAGGAGGAAGAGGCTACACCTTC
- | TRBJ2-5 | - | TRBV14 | CASSQRGSALQETQYF | TGTGCCAGCAGCCAGCGCGGTTCGGCCCTCCAAGAGACCCAGTACTTC
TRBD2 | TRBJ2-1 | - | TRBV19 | CASSIGGSGGAVNEQFF | TGTGCCAGTAGTATAGGAGGTAGCGGGGGGGCCGTGAATGAGCAGTTCTTC
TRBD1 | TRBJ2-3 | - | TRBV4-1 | CASAETGGDTDTQYF | TGCGCCAGCGCCGAGACAGGGGGGGACACAGATACGCAGTATTTT
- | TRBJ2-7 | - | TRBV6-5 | CASRTVITYEQYF | TGTGCCAGCAGAACAGTTATTACCTACGAGCAGTACTTC
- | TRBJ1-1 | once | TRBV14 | CATAGALNTEAFF | TGTGCCACCGCGGGGGCGCTGAACACTGAAGCTTTCTTT
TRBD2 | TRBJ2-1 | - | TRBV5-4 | CASSLGGLADNEQFF | TGTGCCAGCAGCTTGGGGGGACTAGCGGACAATGAGCAGTTCTTC
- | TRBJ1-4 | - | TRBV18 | CASSLTESGYNEKLFF | TGTGCCAGCTCTCTCACCGAGAGTGGTTATAATGAAAAACTGTTTTTT
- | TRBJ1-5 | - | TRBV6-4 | CASSGAQGPNQPQHF | TGTGCCAGCAGTGGCGCCCAGGGGCCCAATCAGCCCCAGCATTTT
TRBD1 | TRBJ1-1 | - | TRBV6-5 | CASRLQGMNTEAFF | TGTGCCAGCAGGTTACAGGGGATGAACACTGAAGCTTTCTTT
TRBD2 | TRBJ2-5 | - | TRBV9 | CASSVGLAEETQYF | TGTGCCAGCAGCGTAGGACTAGCGGAAGAGACCCAGTACTTC
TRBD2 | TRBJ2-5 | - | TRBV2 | CASRGNPGLDQETQYF | TGTGCCAGCAGGGGAAATCCGGGACTAGACCAAGAGACCCAGTACTTC
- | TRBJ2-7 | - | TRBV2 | CASRGSDEQYF | TGTGCCAGCCGCGGAAGTGACGAGCAGTACTTC
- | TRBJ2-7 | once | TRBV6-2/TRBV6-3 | CASSQARGEQYF | TGTGCCAGCAGTCAAGCTAGAGGCGAGCAGTACTTC
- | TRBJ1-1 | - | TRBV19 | CASSIFQARNTEAFF | TGTGCCAGTAGTATTTTCCAAGCGAGGAACACTGAAGCTTTCTTT
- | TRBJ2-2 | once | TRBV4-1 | CASSQAPSSGNTGELFF | TGCGCCAGCAGCCAAGCCCCCTCGAGCGGCAACACCGGGGAGCTGTTTTTT
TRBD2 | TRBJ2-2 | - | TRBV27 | CASSLGGLAAGELFF | TGTGCCAGCAGTTTAGGCGGTCTAGCGGCCGGGGAGCTGTTTTTT
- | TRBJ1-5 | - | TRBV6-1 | CASSEVSRSQPQHF | TGTGCCAGCAGTGAAGTTAGTCGGAGTCAGCCCCAGCATTTT
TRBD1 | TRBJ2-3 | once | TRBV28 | CASSPSPGQSTDTQYF | TGTGCCAGCAGTCCGTCTCCGGGACAGAGCACAGATACGCAGTATTTT
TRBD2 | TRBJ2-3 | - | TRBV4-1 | CASSQDVGTSGGRRTQYF | TGCGCCAGCAGCCAAGATGTGGGGACTAGCGGGGGACGACGCACGCAGTATTTT
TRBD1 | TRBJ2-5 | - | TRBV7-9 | CASSTRTGGETQYF | TGTGCCAGCAGCACCCGGACAGGGGGAGAGACCCAGTACTTC
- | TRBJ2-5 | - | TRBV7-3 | CASSTHSRQEETQYF | TGTGCCAGCAGCACCCACTCACGACAGGAGGAGACCCAGTACTTC
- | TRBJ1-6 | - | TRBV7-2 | CASSSQGINNSPLHF | TGTGCCAGCAGCTCGCAGGGTATCAATAATTCACCCCTCCACTTT
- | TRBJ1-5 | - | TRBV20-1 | CSATDQGLWGNQPQHF | TGCAGTGCTACTGACCAGGGACTTTGGGGAAATCAGCCCCAGCATTTT
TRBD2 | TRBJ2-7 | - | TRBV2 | CASAGTSGGYEQYF | TGTGCCAGCGCCGGGACTAGCGGGGGCTACGAGCAGTACTTC
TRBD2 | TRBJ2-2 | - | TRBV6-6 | CASSPPGLAGGRSTGELFF | TGTGCCAGCAGTCCTCCGGGACTAGCGGGGGGCAGGAGTACCGGGGAGCTGTTTTTT
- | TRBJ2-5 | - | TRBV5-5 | CASSFPPGTPEETQYF | TGTGCCAGCAGCTTTCCCCCTGGGACACCCGAAGAGACCCAGTACTTC
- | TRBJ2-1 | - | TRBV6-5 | CASSYNYYNEQFF | TGTGCCAGCAGTTACAACTACTACAATGAGCAGTTCTTC
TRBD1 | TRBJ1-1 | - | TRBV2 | CASSEPTGSAAEAFF | TGTGCCAGCAGTGAACCGACAGGGTCCGCGGCTGAAGCTTTCTTT
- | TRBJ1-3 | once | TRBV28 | CASSFGAGAGRDTIYF | TGTGCCAGCAGTTTTGGGGCGGGTGCGGGAAGGGACACCATATATTTT
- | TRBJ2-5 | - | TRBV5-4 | CASSNPTGEETQYF | TGTGCCAGCAGCAACCCGACAGGTGAAGAGACCCAGTACTTC
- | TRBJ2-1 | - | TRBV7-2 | CASSLARQTNEQFF | TGTGCCAGCAGCTTAGCGCGACAGACCAATGAGCAGTTCTTC
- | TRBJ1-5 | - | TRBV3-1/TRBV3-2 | CASSQGGYSNQPQHF | TGTGCCAGCAGCCAAGGAGGTTATAGCAATCAGCCCCAGCATTTT
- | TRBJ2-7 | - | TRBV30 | CASTRTELTYEQYF | TGTGCCTCCACACGGACAGAACTAACCTACGAGCAGTACTTC
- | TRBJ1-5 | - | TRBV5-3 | CARSPVLGPQHF | TGTGCCAGAAGCCCTGTACTAGGGCCCCAGCATTTT
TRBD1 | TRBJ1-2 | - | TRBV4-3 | CASSPGQGANYGYTF | TGCGCCAGCAGCCCTGGACAGGGGGCGAACTATGGCTACACCTTC
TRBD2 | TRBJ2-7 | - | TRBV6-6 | CASSLAGGVAYEQYF | TGTGCCAGCAGTCTAGCGGGGGGCGTAGCTTACGAGCAGTACTTC
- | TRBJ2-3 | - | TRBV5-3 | CARSNNDRLPGTDTQYF | TGTGCCAGAAGCAACAACGACAGGTTGCCGGGCACAGATACGCAGTATTTT
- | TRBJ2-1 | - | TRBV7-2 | CASSLALSAHNEQFF | TGTGCCAGCAGCTTAGCGCTTAGCGCCCACAATGAGCAGTTCTTC
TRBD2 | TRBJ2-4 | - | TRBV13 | CASSLSTGGTVNIQYF | TGTGCCAGCAGCTTATCAACGGGGGGTACAGTAAACATTCAGTACTTC
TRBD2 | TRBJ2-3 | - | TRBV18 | CASSPWRAGGADTQYF | TGTGCCAGCTCACCGTGGCGAGCGGGGGGGGCAGATACGCAGTATTTT
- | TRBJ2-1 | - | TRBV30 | CAWRAQGVRIEQFF | TGTGCCTGGAGGGCCCAAGGGGTCAGGATTGAGCAGTTCTTC
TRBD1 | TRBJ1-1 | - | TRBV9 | CASSVGQGNTEAFF | TGTGCCAGCAGCGTAGGACAGGGGAACACTGAAGCTTTCTTT
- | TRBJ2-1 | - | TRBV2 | CASSELQGGYEQFF | TGTGCCAGCAGTGAATTACAAGGAGGCTATGAGCAGTTCTTC
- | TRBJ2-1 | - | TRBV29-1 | CSVGAGAVWLFF | -
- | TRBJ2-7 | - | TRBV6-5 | CASSSRGGQAYEQYF | TGTGCCAGCAGCTCGAGGGGGGGTCAAGCCTACGAGCAGTACTTC
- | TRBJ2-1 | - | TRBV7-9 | CASSHPGQTLAEQFF | TGTGCCAGCAGCCACCCGGGTCAAACCTTGGCTGAGCAGTTCTTC
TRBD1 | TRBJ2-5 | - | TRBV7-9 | CASSLKLRGTGVFQETQYF | TGTGCCAGCAGCTTAAAACTTCGTGGGACAGGGGTCTTCCAAGAGACCCAGTACTTC
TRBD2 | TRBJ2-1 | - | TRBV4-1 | CASSQPTSGVYNEQFF | TGCGCCAGCAGCCAACCCACTAGCGGGGTGTACAATGAGCAGTTCTTC
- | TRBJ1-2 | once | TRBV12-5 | CASGFGLGGGGNYGYTF | TGTGCTAGTGGTTTCGGTCTTGGGGGAGGGGGTAACTATGGCTACACCTTC
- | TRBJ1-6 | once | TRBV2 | CASTMAGFNSPLHF | TGTGCCAGCACTATGGCAGGATTTAATTCACCCCTCCACTTT